Each of the 9 T cell receptor beta chains below was sequenced from the same sample in a study of beta chain features in type 1 diabetes (dated by TCRdb to 2016 to 2019). Broad study findings and their caveats: In all four CD4+ subsets, TCRB CDR3 length was moderately but significantly shorter in type 1 diabetes patients.

These TCRs are of unknown antigen specificity. Receptor libraries were prepared by the immunoSEQ multiplex PCR assay. The entire amount of isolated RNA was reverse transcribed using the High Capacity cDNA Reverse Transcription Kit, so the sequenced TCRB transcripts were expressed ones. In its TCRdb copy, this immuneACCESS table keeps in-frame sequences only and misses some clones. Where compared with another copy, unresolved V genes explain less than half of these, and the others have no known cause. Here the sample has 150,000 or so clones; around 8.3% occur a single time. The ten largest account for approximately 0.54% of the sample. The sample comprised central memory CD4+ T cells from blood. The receptor set was obtained from a woman between 18 and 29 years old with type 1 diabetes.

This clone was seen a few times. The V and J genes are TRBV29-1 and TRBJ2-7; the D gene is possibly TRBD1 (5 bases). The germline V gene encodes CDR1 SQVTM and CDR2 ANQGSEA. V lost 4 bases, J lost 2 bases, and 15 bases lay in between. This CDR3 has 14 residues. In DNA form, the CDR3 reads TGCAGCGTTGCAGGACAACTCCCACCCTACGAGCAGTACTTC. Its protein product is CSVAGQLPPYEQYF.

The genes are TRBV14 and TRBJ1-6, with no clear D. Germline V gene data show CDR1 as SGHDN and CDR2 as FVKESK. V shed 4 bases and J shed 10 bases, with 17 bases lying between them. The CDR3 loop spans 15 amino acids. For the CDR3, the DNA is TGTGCCAGCAGCCCTATGGGGAGGGAGTCGTCACCCCTCCACTTT. Translating gives CASSPMGRESSPLHF.

J is TRBJ1-1 and V is TRBV11-3; tentative D call: TRBD1 (6 bases). Germline V gene data show CDR1 as SGHNT and CDR2 as YENEEA. V was trimmed by 5 bases and J by 2 bases, leaving 12 bases between them. CDR3 length: 14 residues. The CDR3 sequence is CASSPGAANTEAFF. The CDR3 nucleotides are TGTGCCAGCAGCCCAGGGGCAGCAAACACTGAAGCTTTCTTT.

The V call is TRBV6-5, the J call TRBJ2-5; D call uncertain. The CDR3 extends over 15 amino acids. Trimming cost V 2 bases and J 4 bases, with 14 bases left between them. Germline V gene sequence: CDR1 MNHEY, CDR2 SVGAGI. CDR3 protein: CASSYGRQVGETQYF. In nucleotides, the CDR3 is TGTGCCAGCAGTTACGGCCGGCAGGTGGGAGAGACCCAGTACTTC.

The rearrangement joins TRBV5-1 to TRBJ2-5, with TRBD2 identical over 8 bases. The CDR3 is 16 residues long. Germline CDR1 is SGHRS and CDR2 is YFSETQ. With 9 bases clipped from V and 5 bases from J, the junction kept 18 bases outside the gene matches. CDR3 residues: CATSPEPGLGLETQYF. Written as DNA, the CDR3 is TGCGCCACCTCGCCCGAGCCGGGACTAGGGTTGGAGACCCAGTACTTC.

The sample holds a few counts of this clone. Other DNA sequences from this sample encode an identical CDR3 as well. The chain recombines TRBV9 with TRBJ2-6, with 10 bases that match TRBD1. Losses at the gene ends were 4 bases for V and 0 bases for J; bases not matched to a gene: 4. CDR3 size: 17 residues. Per the germline V gene, CDR1 is SGDLS and CDR2 is YYNGEE. The CDR3 sequence: CASSPGQGNSGANVLTF. The DNA for the CDR3 is TGTGCCAGCAGCCCGGGACAGGGGAACTCTGGGGCCAACGTCCTGACTTTC.

As DNA, the CDR3 is TGTGCCAGCAGCTTAGGTCTGAGCGGACCCGGCACAGATACGCAGTATTTT. Its translation: CASSLGLSGPGTDTQYF. V gene TRBV7-9 combines with J gene TRBJ2-3; possible D gene TRBD2, 5 bases. Germline assignment: CDR1 SEHNR and CDR2 FQNEAQ (reference sequence). The CDR3 extends over 17 amino acids. Trimming took off 1 base at V and 1 base at J, with 15 bases between the two ends. The full variable domain, completed using reference TRBV7-9 and TRBJ2-3, is DTGVSQNPRHKITKRGQNVTFRCDPISEHNRLYWYRQTLGQGPEFLTYFQNEAQLEKSRLLSDRFSAERPKGSFSTLEIQRTEQGDSAMYLCASSLGLSGPGTDTQYFGPGTRLTVL.

The table lists this clone with a few counts. The rearrangement links TRBV2 to TRBJ1-5; D is undetermined. There are 16 residues in the CDR3. The germline V gene has CDR1 SNHLY and CDR2 FYNNEI. V gave up 7 bases and J gave up 2 bases, with 18 bases separating them. In DNA, the CDR3 is TGTGCCAGCACCGATCGACGGGTGGAAGGCAATCAGCCCCAGCATTTT. Its translation is CASTDRRVEGNQPQHF. Complete variable domain (other parts from reference TRBV2 and TRBJ1-5): EPEVTQTPSHQVTQMGQEVILRCVPISNHLYFYWYRQILGQKVEFLVSFYNNEISEKSEIFDDQFSVERPDGSNFTLKIRSTKLEDSAMYFCASTDRRVEGNQPQHFGDGTRLSIL.

The rearrangement uses TRBV28 and TRBJ1-2, with 9 nucleotides matching TRBD1. The V gene end was trimmed by 2 bases and the J gene end by 6 bases; junction bases not matched to a gene: 13. Germline lookup yields CDR1 MDHEN and CDR2 SYDVKM. The CDR3 loop spans 17 amino acids. The CDR3 nucleotides are TGTGCCAGCAGTTTAGGATCACGGACAGGGGCCTTCGATGGCTACACCTTC. Translating gives CASSLGSRTGAFDGYTF.